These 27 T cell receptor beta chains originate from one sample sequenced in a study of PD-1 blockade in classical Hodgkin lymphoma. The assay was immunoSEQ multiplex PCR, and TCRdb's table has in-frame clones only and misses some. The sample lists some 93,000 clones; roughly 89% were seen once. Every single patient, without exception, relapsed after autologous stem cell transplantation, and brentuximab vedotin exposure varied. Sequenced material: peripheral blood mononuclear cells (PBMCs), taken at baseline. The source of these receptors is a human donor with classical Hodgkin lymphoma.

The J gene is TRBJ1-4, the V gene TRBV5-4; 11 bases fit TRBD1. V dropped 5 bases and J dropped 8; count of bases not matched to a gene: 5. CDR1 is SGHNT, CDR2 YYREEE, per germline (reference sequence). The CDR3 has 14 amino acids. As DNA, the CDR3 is TGTGCCAGCAGTGGACAGGGGGCGGGGGAAAAACTGTTTTTT. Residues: CASSGQGAGEKLFF.

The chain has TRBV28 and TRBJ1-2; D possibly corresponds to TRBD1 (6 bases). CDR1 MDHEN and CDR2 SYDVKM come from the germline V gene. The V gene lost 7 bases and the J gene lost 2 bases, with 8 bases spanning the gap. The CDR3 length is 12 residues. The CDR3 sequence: CASTDSNYGYTF. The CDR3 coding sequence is TGTGCCAGCACGGACAGCAACTATGGCTACACCTTC.

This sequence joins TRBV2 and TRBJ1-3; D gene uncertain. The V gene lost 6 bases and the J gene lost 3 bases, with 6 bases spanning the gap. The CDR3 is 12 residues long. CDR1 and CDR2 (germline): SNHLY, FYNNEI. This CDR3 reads CASRSFGNTIYF. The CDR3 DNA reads TGTGCCAGCAGGAGCTTTGGAAACACCATATATTTT.

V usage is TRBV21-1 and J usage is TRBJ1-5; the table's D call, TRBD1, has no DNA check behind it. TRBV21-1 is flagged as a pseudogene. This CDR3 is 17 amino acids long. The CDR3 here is CASSTSRQGAANQPQHF. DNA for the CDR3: TGTGCCAGCAGCACCTCAAGACAGGGGGCGGCTAATCAGCCCCAGCATTTT.

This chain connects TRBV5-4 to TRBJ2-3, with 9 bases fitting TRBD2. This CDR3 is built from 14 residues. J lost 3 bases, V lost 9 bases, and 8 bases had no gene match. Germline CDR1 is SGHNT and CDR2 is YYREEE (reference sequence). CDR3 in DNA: TGTGCCATATTGTATAGCGGGAGAACAGATACGCAGTATTTT. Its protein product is CAILYSGRTDTQYF.

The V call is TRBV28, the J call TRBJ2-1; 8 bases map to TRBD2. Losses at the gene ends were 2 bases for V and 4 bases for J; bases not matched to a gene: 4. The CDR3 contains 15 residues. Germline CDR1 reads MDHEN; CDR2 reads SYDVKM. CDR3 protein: CASSLLGLGYNEQFF. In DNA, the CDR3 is TGTGCCAGCAGTTTACTGGGACTAGGGTACAATGAGCAGTTCTTC.

The CDR3 DNA follows: TGTGCCATCAATCCTAGCGGGAAGAACTACGAGCAGTACTTC. Protein: CAINPSGKNYEQYF. The chain recombines TRBV10-3 with TRBJ2-7; TRBD2 matches at 9 bases. Germline values: CDR1 ENHRY, CDR2 SYGVKD. The CDR3 loop spans 14 amino acids. Unmatched junction bases numbered 7, after V lost 7 bases and J lost 3 bases.

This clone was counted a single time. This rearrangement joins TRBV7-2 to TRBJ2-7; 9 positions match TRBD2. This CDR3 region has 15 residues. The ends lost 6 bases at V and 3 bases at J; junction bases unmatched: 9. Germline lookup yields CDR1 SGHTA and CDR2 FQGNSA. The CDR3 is CASRQSSGSFYEQYF. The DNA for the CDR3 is TGTGCCAGCAGACAAAGTAGCGGGAGCTTCTACGAGCAGTACTTC.

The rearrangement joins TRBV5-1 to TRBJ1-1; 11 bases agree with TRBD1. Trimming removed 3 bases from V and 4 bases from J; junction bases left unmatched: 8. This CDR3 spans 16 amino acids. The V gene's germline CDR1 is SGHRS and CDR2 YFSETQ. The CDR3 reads CASSSTGQGAGTEAFF. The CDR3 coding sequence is TGCGCCAGCAGCTCGACAGGACAGGGGGCGGGCACTGAAGCTTTCTTT.

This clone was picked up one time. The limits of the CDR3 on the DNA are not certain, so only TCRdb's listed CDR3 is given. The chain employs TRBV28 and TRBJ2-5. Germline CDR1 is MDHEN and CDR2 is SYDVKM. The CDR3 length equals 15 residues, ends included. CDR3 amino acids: CASSTSGQVGETQYF.

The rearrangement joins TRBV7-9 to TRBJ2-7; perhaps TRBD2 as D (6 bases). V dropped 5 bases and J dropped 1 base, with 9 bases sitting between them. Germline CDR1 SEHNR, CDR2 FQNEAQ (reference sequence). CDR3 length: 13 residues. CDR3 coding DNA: TGTGCCAGCAGCCCGGGACTTTCCTACGAGCAGTACTTC. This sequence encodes CASSPGLSYEQYF.

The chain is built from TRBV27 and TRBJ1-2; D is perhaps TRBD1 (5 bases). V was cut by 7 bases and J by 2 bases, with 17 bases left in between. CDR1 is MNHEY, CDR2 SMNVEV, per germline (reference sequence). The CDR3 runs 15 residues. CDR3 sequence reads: CASTLRPTANYGYTF. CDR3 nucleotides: TGTGCCAGCACCCTTCGACCGACAGCCAACTATGGCTACACCTTC.

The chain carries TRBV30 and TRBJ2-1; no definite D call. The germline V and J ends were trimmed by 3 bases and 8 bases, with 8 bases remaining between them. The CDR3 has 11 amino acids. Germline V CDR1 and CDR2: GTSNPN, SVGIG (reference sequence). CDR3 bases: TGTGCCTGGAGAGAACTCGATGAGCAGTTCTTC. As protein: CAWRELDEQFF.

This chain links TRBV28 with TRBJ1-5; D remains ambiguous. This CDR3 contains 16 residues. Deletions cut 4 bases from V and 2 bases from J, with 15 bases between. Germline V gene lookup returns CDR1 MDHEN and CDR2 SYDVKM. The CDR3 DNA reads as TGTGCCAGCAGTTCCTGGGAAGGGAGTGGCAATCAGCCCCAGCATTTT. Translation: CASSSWEGSGNQPQHF.

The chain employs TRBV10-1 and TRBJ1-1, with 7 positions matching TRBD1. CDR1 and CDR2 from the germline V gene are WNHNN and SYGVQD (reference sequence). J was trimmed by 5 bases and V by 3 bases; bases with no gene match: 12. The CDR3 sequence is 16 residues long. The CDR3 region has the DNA TGCGCCAGCAGTGATTCGATAGGGACAGCTAGGACTGAAGCTTTCTTT. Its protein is CASSDSIGTARTEAFF.

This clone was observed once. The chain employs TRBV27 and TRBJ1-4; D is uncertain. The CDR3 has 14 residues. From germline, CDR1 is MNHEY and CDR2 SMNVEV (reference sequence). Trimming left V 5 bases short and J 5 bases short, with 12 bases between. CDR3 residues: CASSTYGRNEKLFF. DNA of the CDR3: TGTGCCAGCAGTACCTACGGCAGGAATGAAAAACTGTTTTTT. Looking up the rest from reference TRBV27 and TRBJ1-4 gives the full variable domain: EAQVTQNPRYLITVTGKKLTVTCSQNMNHEYMSWYRQDPGLGLRQIYYSMNVEVTDKGDVPEGYKVSRKEKRNFPLILESPSPNQTSLYFCASSTYGRNEKLFFGSGTQLSVL.

CDR3 sequence reads: CASSFGSLFSYNEQFF. CDR3 in DNA: TGCGCCAGCAGCTTTGGGTCACTATTCTCCTACAATGAGCAGTTCTTC. The rearrangement links TRBV5-1 to TRBJ2-1; D is uncertain. Trimming shortened V by 2 bases and J by 0 bases, and 12 bases separated the two germline ends. Germline lookup yields CDR1 SGHRS and CDR2 YFSETQ. The CDR3 spans 16 residues.

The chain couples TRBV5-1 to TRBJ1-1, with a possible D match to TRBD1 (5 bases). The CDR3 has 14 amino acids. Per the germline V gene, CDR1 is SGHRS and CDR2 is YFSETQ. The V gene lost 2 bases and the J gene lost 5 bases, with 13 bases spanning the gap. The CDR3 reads CASSFGRQGTEAFF. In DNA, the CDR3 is TGCGCCAGCAGCTTTGGACGTCAGGGAACTGAAGCTTTCTTT.

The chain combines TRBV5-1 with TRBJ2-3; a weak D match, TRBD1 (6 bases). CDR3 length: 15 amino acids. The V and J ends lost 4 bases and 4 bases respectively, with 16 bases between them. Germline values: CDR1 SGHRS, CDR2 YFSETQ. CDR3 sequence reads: CASSRDIPRADTQYF. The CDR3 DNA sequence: TGCGCCAGCAGCAGGGACATCCCGAGAGCAGATACGCAGTATTTT.

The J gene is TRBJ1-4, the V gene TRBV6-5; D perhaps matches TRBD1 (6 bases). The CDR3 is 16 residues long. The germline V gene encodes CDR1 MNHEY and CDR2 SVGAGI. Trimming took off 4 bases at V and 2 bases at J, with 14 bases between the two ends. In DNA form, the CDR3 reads TGTGCCAGCAGTTTTACAGGGAAGCAGACTAATGAAAAACTGTTTTTT. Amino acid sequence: CASSFTGKQTNEKLFF.

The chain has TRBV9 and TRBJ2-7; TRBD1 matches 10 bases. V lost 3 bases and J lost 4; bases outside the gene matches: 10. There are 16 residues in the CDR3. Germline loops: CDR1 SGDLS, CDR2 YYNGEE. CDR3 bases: TGTGCCAGCAGCGATGCCGGGGACAGGGGTATTTACGAGCAGTACTTC. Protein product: CASSDAGDRGIYEQYF. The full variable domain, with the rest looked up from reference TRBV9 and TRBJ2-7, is DSGVTQTPKHLITATGQRVTLRCSPRSGDLSVYWYQQSLDQGLQFLIQYYNGEERAKGNILERFSAQQFPDLHSELNLSSLELGDSALYFCASSDAGDRGIYEQYFGPGTRLTVT.

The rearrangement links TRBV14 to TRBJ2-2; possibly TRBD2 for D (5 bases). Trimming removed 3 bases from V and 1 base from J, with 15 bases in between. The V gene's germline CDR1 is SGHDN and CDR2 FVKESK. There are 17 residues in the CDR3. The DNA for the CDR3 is TGTGCCAGCAGCCAGCACCGGACGAGCGGGAACACCGGGGAGCTGTTTTTT. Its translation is CASSQHRTSGNTGELFF. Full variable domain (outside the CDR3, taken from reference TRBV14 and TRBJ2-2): EAGVTQFPSHSVIEKGQTVTLRCDPISGHDNLYWYRRVMGKEIKFLLHFVKESKQDESGMPNNRFLAERTGGTYSTLKVQPAELEDSGVYFCASSQHRTSGNTGELFFGEGSRLTVL.

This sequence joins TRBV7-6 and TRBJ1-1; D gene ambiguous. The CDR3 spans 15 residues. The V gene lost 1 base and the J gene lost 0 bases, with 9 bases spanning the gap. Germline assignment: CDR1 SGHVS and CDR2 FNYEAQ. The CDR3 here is CASSLVEALNTEAFF. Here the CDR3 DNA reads TGTGCCAGCAGCTTAGTTGAGGCATTGAACACTGAAGCTTTCTTT. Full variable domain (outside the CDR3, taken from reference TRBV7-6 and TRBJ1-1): GAGVSQSPRYKVTKRGQDVALRCDPISGHVSLYWYRQALGQGPEFLTYFNYEAQQDKSGLPNDRFSAERPEGSISTLTIQRTEQRDSAMYRCASSLVEALNTEAFFGQGTRLTVV.

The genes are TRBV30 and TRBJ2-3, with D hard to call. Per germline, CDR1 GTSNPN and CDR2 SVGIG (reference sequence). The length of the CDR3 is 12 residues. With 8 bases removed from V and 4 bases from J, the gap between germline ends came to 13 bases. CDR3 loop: CAREIGSDTQYF. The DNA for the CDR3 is TGTGCCCGAGAGATCGGTTCAGATACGCAGTATTTT.

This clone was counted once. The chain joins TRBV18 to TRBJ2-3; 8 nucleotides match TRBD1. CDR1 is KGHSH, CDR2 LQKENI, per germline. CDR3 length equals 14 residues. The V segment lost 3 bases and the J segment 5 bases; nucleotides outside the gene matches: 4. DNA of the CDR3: TGTGCCAGCTCACCGAGGACAGGGCTAGATACGCAGTATTTT. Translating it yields CASSPRTGLDTQYF.

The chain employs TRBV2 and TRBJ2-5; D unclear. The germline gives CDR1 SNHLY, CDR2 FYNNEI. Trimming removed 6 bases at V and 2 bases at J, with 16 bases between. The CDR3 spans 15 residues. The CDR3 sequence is CASRLSRTIQETQYF. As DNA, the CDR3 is TGTGCCAGCAGACTTTCAAGGACGATACAAGAGACCCAGTACTTC.

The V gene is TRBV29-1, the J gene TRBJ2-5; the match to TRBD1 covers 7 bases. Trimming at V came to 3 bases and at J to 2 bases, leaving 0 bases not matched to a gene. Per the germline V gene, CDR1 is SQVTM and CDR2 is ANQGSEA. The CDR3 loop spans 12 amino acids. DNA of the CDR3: TGCAGCGTTGACAGGGGGCAAGAGACCCAGTACTTC. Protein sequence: CSVDRGQETQYF. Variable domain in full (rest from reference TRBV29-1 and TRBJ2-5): SAVISQKPSRDICQRGTSLTIQCQVDSQVTMMFWYRQQPGQSLTLIATANQGSEATYESGFVIDKFPISRPNLTFSTLTVSNMSPEDSSIYLCSVDRGQETQYFGPGTRLLVL.